The entry that follows covers one TCR beta chain sequence. No antigen is known for it. This entry belongs to a study of T cell repertoires in cytomegalovirus infection. Turning to the study itself: Selection of CMV epitopes for the study included recently identified HLA-C-restricted and well-studied HLA-B-restricted ones. Both a matching HLA type and CMV infection were indicated by public TCR beta signatures.

Germline V gives CDR1 SNHLY, CDR2 FYNNEI. V lost 6 bases and J lost 5, with 16 bases in between. This CDR3 contains 14 residues. TCRdb used MiXCR to reprocess the reads, holding one entry per CDR3 protein. The data hold 550,000 to 850,000 distinct CDR3 sequences, with around 30% observed a single time. Overall study results and limits: HLA-C-restricted CMV-specific TCR beta clonotypes prevailed in the ex vivo response. Identification of carriers of CMV plus the relevant HLA was performed using cumulative public TCR beta family frequency.

The rearrangement uses TRBV2 and TRBJ2-5; no clear D. This clonotype was obtained from a human donor in good health (CMV status not recorded). Some clones in this sample may be carry-over from other donors' samples. The sample here was cultured PBMCs, taken from culture after CMV antigen stimulation. The DNA of the CDR3 is TGTGCCAGCAGGGCCTCGGCAGCTACGGAGACCCAGTACTTC. It translates to CASRASAATETQYF.